This TCR beta chain was sequenced during a study of shared clonotypes between healthy human individuals. The CDR3 runs 14 residues. Unmatched junction bases numbered 9, after V lost 8 bases and J lost 3 bases. Germline lookup yields CDR1 MDHEN and CDR2 SYDVKM. Running of the assay took place at deep level. Only in-frame clones appear in the TCRdb table, and some are missing; sequencing was by immunoSEQ multiplex PCR. The data hold more than 900,000 clones, with about 84% observed a single time. Sequenced: memory CD4+ T cells from PBMCs. Indicated subset: CD45RA-negative fraction. This sequence originates from a man younger than 30 in good health. Some clones in this sample may be carry-over from other donors' samples. The chain combines TRBV28 with TRBJ1-1; 7 nucleotides agree with TRBD1. The CDR3 DNA follows: TGTGCCAGCCAAGAGGGGGCGCGTTACACTGAAGCTTTCTTT. Its protein is CASQEGARYTEAFF. The variable domain in full, with the rest retrieved from reference TRBV28 and TRBJ1-1, is DVKVTQSSRYLVKRTGEKVFLECVQDMDHENMFWYRQDPGLGLRLIYFSYDVKMKEKGDIPEGYSVSREKKERFSLILESASTNQTSMYLCASQEGARYTEAFFGQGTRLTVV.